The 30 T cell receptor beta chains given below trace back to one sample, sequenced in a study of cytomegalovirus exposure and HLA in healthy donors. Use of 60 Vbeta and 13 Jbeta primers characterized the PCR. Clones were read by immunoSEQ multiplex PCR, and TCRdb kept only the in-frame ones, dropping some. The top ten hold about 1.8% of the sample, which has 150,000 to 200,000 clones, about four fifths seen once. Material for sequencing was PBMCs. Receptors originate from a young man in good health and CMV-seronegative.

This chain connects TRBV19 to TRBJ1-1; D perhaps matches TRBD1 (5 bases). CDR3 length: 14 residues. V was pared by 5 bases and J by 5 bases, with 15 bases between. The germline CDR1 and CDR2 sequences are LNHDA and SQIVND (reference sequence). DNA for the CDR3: TGTGCCAGTAGTGAGTTCGGGGGGGTGACTGAAGCTTTCTTT. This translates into CASSEFGGVTEAFF.

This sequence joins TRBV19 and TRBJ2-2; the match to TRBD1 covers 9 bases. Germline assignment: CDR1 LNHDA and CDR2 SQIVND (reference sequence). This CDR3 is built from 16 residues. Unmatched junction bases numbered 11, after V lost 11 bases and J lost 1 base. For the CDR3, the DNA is TGTGCCTGCCAGGTGGGGGGACAGGGGAACACCGGGGAGCTGTTTTTT. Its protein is CACQVGGQGNTGELFF. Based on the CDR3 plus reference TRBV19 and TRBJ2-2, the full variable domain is DGGITQSPKYLFRKEGQNVTLSCEQNLNHDAMYWYRQDPGQGLRLIYYSQIVNDFQKGDIAEGYSVSREKKESFPLTVTSAQKNPTAFYLCACQVGGQGNTGELFFGEGSRLTVL.

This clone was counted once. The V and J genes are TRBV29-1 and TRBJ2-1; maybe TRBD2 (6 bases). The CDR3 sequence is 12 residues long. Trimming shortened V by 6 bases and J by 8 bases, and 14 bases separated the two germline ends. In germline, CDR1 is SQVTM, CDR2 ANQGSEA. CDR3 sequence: CSVRDSQYEQFF. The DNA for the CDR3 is TGCAGCGTCCGGGACTCCCAATATGAGCAGTTCTTC.

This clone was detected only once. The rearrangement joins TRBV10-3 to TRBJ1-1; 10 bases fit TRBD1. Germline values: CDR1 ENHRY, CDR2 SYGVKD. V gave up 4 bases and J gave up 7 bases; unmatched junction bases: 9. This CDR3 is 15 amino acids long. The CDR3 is CAISGSTGGRSEAFF. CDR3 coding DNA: TGTGCCATCAGTGGATCGACAGGGGGCAGGAGTGAAGCTTTCTTT.

The CDR3 spells CASSDPWTGGFEQYF. In DNA, the CDR3 is TGTGCCAGCAGTGACCCTTGGACAGGGGGGTTCGAGCAGTACTTC. The gene calls are TRBV6-1 and TRBJ2-7, with TRBD1 identical over 10 bases. V gave up 3 bases and J gave up 6 bases; unmatched junction bases: 8. Germline V CDR1 and CDR2: MNHNS, SASEGT. The CDR3 loop spans 15 amino acids.

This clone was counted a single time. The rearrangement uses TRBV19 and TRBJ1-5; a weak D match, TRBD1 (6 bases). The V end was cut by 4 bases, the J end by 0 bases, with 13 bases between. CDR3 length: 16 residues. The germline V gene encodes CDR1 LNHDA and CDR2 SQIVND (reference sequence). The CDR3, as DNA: TGTGCCAGTAGTACAGACAGGTTCTATAGCAATCAGCCCCAGCATTTT. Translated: CASSTDRFYSNQPQHF.

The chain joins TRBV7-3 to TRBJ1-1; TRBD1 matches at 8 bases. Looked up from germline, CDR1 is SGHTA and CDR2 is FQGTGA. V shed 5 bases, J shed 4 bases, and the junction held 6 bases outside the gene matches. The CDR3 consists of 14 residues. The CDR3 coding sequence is TGTGCCAGCAGCATACAGGGGGGAAGCACTGAAGCTTTCTTT. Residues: CASSIQGGSTEAFF.

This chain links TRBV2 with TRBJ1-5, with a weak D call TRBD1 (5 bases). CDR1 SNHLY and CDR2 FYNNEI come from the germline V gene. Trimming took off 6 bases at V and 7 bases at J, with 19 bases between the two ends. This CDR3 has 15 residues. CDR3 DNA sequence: TGTGCCAGCAGGGGGAGGACTGGGGGTCGGCAGCCCCAGCATTTT. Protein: CASRGRTGGRQPQHF.

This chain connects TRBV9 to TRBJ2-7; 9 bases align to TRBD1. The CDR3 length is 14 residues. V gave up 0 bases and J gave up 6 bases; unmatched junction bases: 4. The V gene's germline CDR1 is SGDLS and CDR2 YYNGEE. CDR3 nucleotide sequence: TGTGCCAGCAGCGTAGGGGACAGGGCACGCGAGCAGTACTTC. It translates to CASSVGDRAREQYF.

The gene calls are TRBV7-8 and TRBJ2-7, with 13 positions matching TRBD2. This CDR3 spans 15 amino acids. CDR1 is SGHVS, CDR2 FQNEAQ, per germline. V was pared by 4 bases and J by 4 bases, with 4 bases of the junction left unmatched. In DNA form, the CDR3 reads TGTGCCAGCAGCTGGGGACTAGCGGGGTTGTACGAGCAGTACTTC. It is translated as CASSWGLAGLYEQYF.

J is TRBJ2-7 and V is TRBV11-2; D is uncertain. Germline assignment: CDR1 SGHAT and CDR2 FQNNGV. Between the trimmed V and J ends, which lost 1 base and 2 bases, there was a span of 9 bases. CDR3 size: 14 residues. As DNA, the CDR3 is TGTGCCAGCAGCTTAGGCCCAGGCCCCTACGAGCAGTACTTC. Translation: CASSLGPGPYEQYF. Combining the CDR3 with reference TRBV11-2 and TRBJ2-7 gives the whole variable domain EAGVAQSPRYKIIEKRQSVAFWCNPISGHATLYWYQQILGQGPKLLIQFQNNGVVDDSQLPKDRFSAERLKGVDSTLKIQPAKLEDSAVYLCASSLGPGPYEQYFGPGTRLTVT.

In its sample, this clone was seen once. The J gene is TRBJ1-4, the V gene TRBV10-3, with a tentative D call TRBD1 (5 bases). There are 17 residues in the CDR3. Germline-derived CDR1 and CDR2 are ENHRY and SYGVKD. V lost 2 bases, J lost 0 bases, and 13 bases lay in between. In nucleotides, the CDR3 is TGTGCCATCAGTGAGGGTAGGGGTCTTGCAACTAATGAAAAACTGTTTTTT. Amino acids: CAISEGRGLATNEKLFF.

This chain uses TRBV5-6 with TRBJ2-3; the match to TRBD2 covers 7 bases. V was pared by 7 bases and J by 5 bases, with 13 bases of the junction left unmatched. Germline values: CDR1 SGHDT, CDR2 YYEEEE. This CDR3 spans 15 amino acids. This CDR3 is CASASGREYGDTQYF. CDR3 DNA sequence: TGTGCCAGCGCCTCGGGGCGGGAGTATGGAGATACGCAGTATTTT.

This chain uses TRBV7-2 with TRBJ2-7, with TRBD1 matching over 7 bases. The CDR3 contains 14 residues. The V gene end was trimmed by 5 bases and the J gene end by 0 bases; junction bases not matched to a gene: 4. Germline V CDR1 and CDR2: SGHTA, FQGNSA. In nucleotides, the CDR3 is TGTGCCAGCAGCCAAACAGGGGTCTCCTACGAGCAGTACTTC. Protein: CASSQTGVSYEQYF.

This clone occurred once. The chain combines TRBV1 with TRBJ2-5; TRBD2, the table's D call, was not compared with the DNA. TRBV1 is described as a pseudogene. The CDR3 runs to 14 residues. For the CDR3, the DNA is TGCACCAGCAGCCCGAGGAGGCCTACGGAGACCCAGTACTTC. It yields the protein CTSSPRRPTETQYF.

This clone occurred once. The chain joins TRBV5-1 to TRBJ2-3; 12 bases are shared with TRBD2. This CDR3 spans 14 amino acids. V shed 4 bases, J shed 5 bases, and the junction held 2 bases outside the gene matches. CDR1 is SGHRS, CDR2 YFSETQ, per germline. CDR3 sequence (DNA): TGCGCCAGCAGCCCGGGACTAGCGGGAGATACGCAGTATTTT. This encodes CASSPGLAGDTQYF.

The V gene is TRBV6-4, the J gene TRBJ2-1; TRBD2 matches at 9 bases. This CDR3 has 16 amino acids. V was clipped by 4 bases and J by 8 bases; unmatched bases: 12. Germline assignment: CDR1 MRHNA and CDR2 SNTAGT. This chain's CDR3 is CASSGSSGETFHEQFF. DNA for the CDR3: TGTGCCAGCAGTGGATCTAGCGGGGAGACTTTCCATGAGCAGTTCTTC.

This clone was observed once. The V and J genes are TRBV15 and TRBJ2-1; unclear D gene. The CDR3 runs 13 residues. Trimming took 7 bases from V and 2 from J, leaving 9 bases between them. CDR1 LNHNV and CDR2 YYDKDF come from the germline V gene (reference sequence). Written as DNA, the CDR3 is TGTGCCACCACGATTGGGCCCTACAATGAGCAGTTCTTC. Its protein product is CATTIGPYNEQFF.

CDR3 DNA sequence: TGTGCCGGCAACCGGGACAGGGGGGCCAATGAGCAGTTCTTC. As protein: CAGNRDRGANEQFF. This sequence joins TRBV6-1 and TRBJ2-1, with 11 bases that match TRBD1. Germline CDR1 reads MNHNS; CDR2 reads SASEGT. The junction had 9 bases not matched to a gene; V was cut back by 11 bases and J by 6 bases. This CDR3 region has 14 residues.

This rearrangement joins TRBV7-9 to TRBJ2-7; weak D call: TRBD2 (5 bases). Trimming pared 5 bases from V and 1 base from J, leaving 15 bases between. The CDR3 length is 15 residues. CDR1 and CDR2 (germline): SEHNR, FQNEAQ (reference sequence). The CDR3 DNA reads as TGTGCCAGCAGCATACCCGATGGGGAGTCCTACGAGCAGTACTTC. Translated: CASSIPDGESYEQYF.

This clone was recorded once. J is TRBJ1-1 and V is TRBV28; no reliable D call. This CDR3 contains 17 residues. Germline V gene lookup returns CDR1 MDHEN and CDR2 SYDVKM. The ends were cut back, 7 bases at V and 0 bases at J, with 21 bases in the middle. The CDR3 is CASTPFLKFRMNTEAFF. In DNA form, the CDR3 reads TGTGCCAGCACCCCTTTTCTGAAGTTCAGGATGAACACTGAAGCTTTCTTT. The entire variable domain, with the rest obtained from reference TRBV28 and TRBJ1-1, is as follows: DVKVTQSSRYLVKRTGEKVFLECVQDMDHENMFWYRQDPGLGLRLIYFSYDVKMKEKGDIPEGYSVSREKKERFSLILESASTNQTSMYLCASTPFLKFRMNTEAFFGQGTRLTVV.

CDR3 DNA: TGTGCCAGCAGCCTCATCGGGACAAACGCGAACACCGGGGAGCTGTTTTTT. Its translation: CASSLIGTNANTGELFF. This sequence joins TRBV7-2 and TRBJ2-2, with a tentative D call TRBD1 (6 bases). The CDR3 is 17 residues long. V shed 5 bases and J shed 0 bases, with 16 bases lying between them. The germline gives CDR1 SGHTA, CDR2 FQGNSA.

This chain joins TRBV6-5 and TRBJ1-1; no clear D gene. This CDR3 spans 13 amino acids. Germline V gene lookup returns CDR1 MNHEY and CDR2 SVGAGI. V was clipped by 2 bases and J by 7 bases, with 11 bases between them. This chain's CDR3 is CASSYRAGYEAFF. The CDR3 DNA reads TGTGCCAGCAGTTACCGTGCGGGTTATGAAGCTTTCTTT.

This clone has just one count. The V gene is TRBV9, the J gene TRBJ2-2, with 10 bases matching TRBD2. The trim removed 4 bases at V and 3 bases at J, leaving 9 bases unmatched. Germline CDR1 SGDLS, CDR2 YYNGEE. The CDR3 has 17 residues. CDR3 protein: CASSTSLAGVDTGELFF. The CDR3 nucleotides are TGTGCCAGCAGCACAAGTCTAGCGGGAGTTGACACCGGGGAGCTGTTTTTT.

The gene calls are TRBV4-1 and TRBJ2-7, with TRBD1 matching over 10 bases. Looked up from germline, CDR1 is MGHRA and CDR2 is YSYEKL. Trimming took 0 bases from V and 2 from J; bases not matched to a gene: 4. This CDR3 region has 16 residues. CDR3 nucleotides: TGCGCCAGCAGCCAAGAAACCGGGACAGGGGCCTACGAGCAGTACTTC. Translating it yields CASSQETGTGAYEQYF.

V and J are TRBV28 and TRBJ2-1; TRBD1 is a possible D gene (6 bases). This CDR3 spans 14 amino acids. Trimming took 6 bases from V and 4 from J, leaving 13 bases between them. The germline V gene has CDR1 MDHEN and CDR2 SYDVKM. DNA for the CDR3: TGTGCCAGCAGGATAGAGGACAGTTACAATGAGCAGTTCTTC. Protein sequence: CASRIEDSYNEQFF.

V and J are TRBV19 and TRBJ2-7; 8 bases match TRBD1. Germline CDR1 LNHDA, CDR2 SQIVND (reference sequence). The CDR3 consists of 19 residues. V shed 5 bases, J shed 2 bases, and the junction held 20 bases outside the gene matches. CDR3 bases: TGTGCCAGTAGTTCATCTTTCCGGGACAGGAAACTCTTTCCCTACGAGCAGTACTTC. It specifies CASSSSFRDRKLFPYEQYF. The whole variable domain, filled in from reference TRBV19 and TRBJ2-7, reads DGGITQSPKYLFRKEGQNVTLSCEQNLNHDAMYWYRQDPGQGLRLIYYSQIVNDFQKGDIAEGYSVSREKKESFPLTVTSAQKNPTAFYLCASSSSFRDRKLFPYEQYFGPGTRLTVT.

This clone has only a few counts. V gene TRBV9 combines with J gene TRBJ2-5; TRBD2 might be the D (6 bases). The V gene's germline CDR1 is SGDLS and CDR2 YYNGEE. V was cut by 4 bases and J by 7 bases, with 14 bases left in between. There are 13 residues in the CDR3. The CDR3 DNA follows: TGTGCCAGCAGCCCAGGAGGGGCCGGGACCCAGTACTTC. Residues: CASSPGGAGTQYF.

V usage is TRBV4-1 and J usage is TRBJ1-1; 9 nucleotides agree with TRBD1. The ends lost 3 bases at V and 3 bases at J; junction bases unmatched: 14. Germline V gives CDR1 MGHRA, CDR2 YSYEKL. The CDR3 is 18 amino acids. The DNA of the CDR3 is TGCGCCAGCAGCCACCTACCGGGACAGGGCCCCCTTGACACTGAAGCTTTCTTT. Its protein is CASSHLPGQGPLDTEAFF.

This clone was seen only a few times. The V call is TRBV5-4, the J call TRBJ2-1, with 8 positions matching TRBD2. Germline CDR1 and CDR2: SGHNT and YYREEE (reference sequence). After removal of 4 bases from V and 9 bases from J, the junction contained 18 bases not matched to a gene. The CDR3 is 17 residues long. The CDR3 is CASSPGLVFAWPVEQFF. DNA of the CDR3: TGTGCCAGCAGCCCGGGACTAGTCTTTGCCTGGCCTGTTGAGCAGTTCTTC.